This T cell receptor (beta chain) was observed in a study of blood T cells in healthy people across ages. Across the study: There was about one barcoded beta molecule captured by template switching per two T cells.

V shed 3 bases and J 3 bases; nucleotides not matched to a gene: 4. This CDR3 contains 13 residues. CDR1 DFQATT and CDR2 SNEGSKA come from the germline V gene (reference sequence). The use of a sample-barcoded 5' primer and a J-beta primer mix characterized a second PCR of about 6 to 11 cycles. Every cDNA was tagged by a template-switch adaptor with 12 random nucleotides. TCRdb independently ran MiXCR on the 5' RACE reads; one entry per CDR3 protein. The sample consists of 650,000 to 800,000 distinct CDR3 sequences, around 45% of them appearing once. This clonotype has a handful of counts. Its matching antigen is unknown. Donors gave roughly 9.1 milliliters of peripheral blood apiece. Findings of the study overall: Calculation of diversity from one million T cells yielded estimates considered to be underestimates.

Source material: blood. The receptor was isolated from a man between 60 and 75 years old in good health. The rearrangement uses TRBV20-1 and TRBJ1-1; 7 bases are a match to TRBD1. This CDR3 is CSARPDRYTEAFF. The CDR3 region has the DNA TGCAGTGCTAGGCCGGACAGGTACACTGAAGCTTTCTTT.